This passage covers 2 T cell receptor beta chains from one sample sequenced in a study of T-cell memory formation after mild COVID-19. TCRdb reanalysed the 5' RACE reads using MiXCR and keeps one entry per CDR3 protein. The sample shows around 370,000 distinct CDR3 sequences, 20% to 25% of them seen only once. Specimen: PBMCs or a T cell subset sorted from them (not recorded which). The origin of the receptors is an adult woman who had mild COVID-19 (a few samples of this study predate the infection). Cell type and time point are not known.

The V call is TRBV4-3, the J call TRBJ1-1, with D possibly matching TRBD1 (5 bases). V lost 1 base to trimming and J lost 5 bases, with 14 bases between them. Germline CDR1 is LGHNA and CDR2 is YSLEER. CDR3 length: 15 amino acids. DNA of the CDR3: TGCGCCAGCAGCCAAGTTTCGGGGGGACGGACTGAAGCTTTCTTT. Residues: CASSQVSGGRTEAFF.

This clonotype has ten or more counts. The chain recombines TRBV7-2 with TRBJ2-5, with D perhaps TRBD2 (5 bases). CDR3 length: 11 residues. The germline V and J ends were trimmed by 6 bases and 5 bases, with 7 bases remaining between them. Germline V CDR1 and CDR2: SGHTA, FQGNSA. Written as DNA, the CDR3 is TGTGCCAGCAGGGGCGGGGAGACCCAGTACTTC. Translating gives CASRGGETQYF.